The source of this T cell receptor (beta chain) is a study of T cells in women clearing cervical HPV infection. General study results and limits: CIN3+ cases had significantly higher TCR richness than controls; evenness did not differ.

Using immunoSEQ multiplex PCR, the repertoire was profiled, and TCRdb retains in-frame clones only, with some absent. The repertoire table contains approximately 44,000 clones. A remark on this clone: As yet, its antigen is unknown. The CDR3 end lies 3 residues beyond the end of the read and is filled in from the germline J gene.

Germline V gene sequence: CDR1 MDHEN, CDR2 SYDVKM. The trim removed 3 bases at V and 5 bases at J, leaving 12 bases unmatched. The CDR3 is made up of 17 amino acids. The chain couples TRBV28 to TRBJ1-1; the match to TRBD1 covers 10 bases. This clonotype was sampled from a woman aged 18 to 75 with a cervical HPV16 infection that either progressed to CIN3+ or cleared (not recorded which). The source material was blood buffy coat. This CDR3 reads CASSLWGTGAGSTEAFF. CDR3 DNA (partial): TGTGCCAGCAGTTTGTGGGGGACAGGGGCGGGTTCGACTGAA.